These 26 T cell receptor beta chains were sequenced from one sample in a study of cytomegalovirus exposure and HLA in healthy donors. The PCR had 60 Vbeta and 13 Jbeta primers. Sequencing was performed with immunoSEQ multiplex PCR; in TCRdb, only in-frame clones are kept and a portion is missing. The table lists about 65,000 clones, approximately 67% of them singletons. Sequenced material: PBMCs. These TCRs come from a man under 40 in good health and CMV-seronegative.

V usage is TRBV4-1 and J usage is TRBJ1-4; TRBD1 aligns across 8 bases. Trimming cost V 4 bases and J 0 bases; bases outside gene matches: 13. This CDR3 region has 19 residues. CDR1 is MGHRA, CDR2 YSYEKL, per germline. The CDR3 DNA follows: TGCGCCAGCAGCCCCGGGCGGGCACAGGGGGTTGCAACTAATGAAAAACTGTTTTTT. As protein: CASSPGRAQGVATNEKLFF.

CDR3 sequence: CASTPEQGTPYEQYF. CDR3 sequence (DNA): TGTGCCAGCACCCCGGAACAGGGGACTCCCTACGAGCAGTACTTC. This chain links TRBV11-2 with TRBJ2-7; D perhaps matches TRBD1 (7 bases). The CDR3 runs 15 residues. CDR1 is SGHAT, CDR2 FQNNGV, per germline. The V and J ends lost 7 bases and 2 bases respectively, with 18 bases between them.

V and J are TRBV18 and TRBJ2-1; no definite D call. The germline V gene encodes CDR1 KGHSH and CDR2 LQKENI. Between the trimmed V and J ends, which lost 3 bases and 9 bases, there was a span of 9 bases. This CDR3 contains 12 residues. CDR3 sequence: CASSPSAVEQFF. Here the CDR3 DNA reads TGTGCCAGCTCACCTTCGGCGGTTGAGCAGTTCTTC.

The chain carries TRBV6-4 and TRBJ2-7; no clear D. The CDR3 totals 17 residues. With 7 bases removed from V and 0 bases from J, the gap between germline ends came to 22 bases. CDR1 and CDR2 (germline): MRHNA, SNTAGT. The CDR3 bases are TGTGCCAGCAACCCGGCCCAAGGCGACACCGTCTCCTACGAGCAGTACTTC. Translated: CASNPAQGDTVSYEQYF.

This sequence joins TRBV29-1 and TRBJ2-5; the D gene is possibly TRBD2 (5 bases). V lost 5 bases and J 4 bases, leaving 11 bases between the germline ends. The CDR3 length is 12 residues. Germline V lookup: CDR1 SQVTM, CDR2 ANQGSEA. CDR3 sequence (DNA): TGCAGCGTTAACGGGGTGGGAGAGACCCAGTACTTC. Translating it yields CSVNGVGETQYF.

The rearrangement uses TRBV7-8 and TRBJ1-5; D remains ambiguous. The V gene's germline CDR1 is SGHVS and CDR2 FQNEAQ. The CDR3 runs to 14 residues. Trimming shortened V by 2 bases and J by 7 bases, and 12 bases separated the two germline ends. CDR3 sequence (DNA): TGTGCCAGCAGCTTAAGCTCGAGCGGGCAGCCCCAGCATTTT. It is translated as CASSLSSSGQPQHF.

The chain combines TRBV19 with TRBJ2-5, with 8 bases matching TRBD2. Germline V gives CDR1 LNHDA, CDR2 SQIVND (reference sequence). The V and J ends lost 4 bases and 3 bases, in that order; junction bases with no gene match: 4. CDR3 length equals 14 residues. CDR3 sequence reads: CASSTWTSKETQYF. CDR3 DNA sequence: TGTGCCAGTAGTACCTGGACTAGCAAAGAGACCCAGTACTTC.

The V gene is TRBV6-5, the J gene TRBJ2-1; 7 bases are shared with TRBD1. The ends lost 8 bases at V and 14 bases at J; junction bases unmatched: 12. The CDR3 contains 12 residues. CDR1 and CDR2 (germline): MNHEY, SVGAGI. CDR3 protein: CASSTGPFREFF. CDR3 sequence (DNA): TGTGCCAGCTCGACAGGGCCTTTTAGGGAGTTCTTC.

This clone was counted only a few times. This chain connects TRBV6-6 to TRBJ1-1; 7 bases match TRBD1. The V gene end was trimmed by 3 bases and the J gene end by 9 bases; junction bases not matched to a gene: 10. Germline V gene lookup returns CDR1 MNHNY and CDR2 SVGAGI (reference sequence). The length of the CDR3 is 14 residues. CDR3 bases: TGTGCCAGCAGTTATAGGATCCGGGACAGTAAAGCTTTCTTT. Its protein product is CASSYRIRDSKAFF.

This rearrangement joins TRBV7-9 to TRBJ2-7, with D tentatively TRBD1 (5 bases). The CDR3 consists of 13 residues. Trimming pared 7 bases from V and 7 bases from J, leaving 17 bases between. CDR1 SEHNR and CDR2 FQNEAQ come from the germline V gene (reference sequence). The CDR3 DNA reads as TGTGCCAGCAACTCACAGGAGCTCTGGGAGCAGTACTTC. As protein: CASNSQELWEQYF. Filled out from reference TRBV7-9 and TRBJ2-7, the complete variable domain reads DTGVSQNPRHKITKRGQNVTFRCDPISEHNRLYWYRQTLGQGPEFLTYFQNEAQLEKSRLLSDRFSAERPKGSFSTLEIQRTEQGDSAMYLCASNSQELWEQYFGPGTRLTVT.

J is TRBJ2-3 and V is TRBV30; tentatively, D is TRBD2 (6 bases). This CDR3 region has 14 residues. CDR1 GTSNPN and CDR2 SVGIG come from the germline V gene (reference sequence). Trimming shortened V by 0 bases and J by 4 bases, and 11 bases separated the two germline ends. The CDR3 coding sequence is TGTGCCTGGAGTGTGGGCGGGGCTTCAGATACGCAGTATTTT. Its translation: CAWSVGGASDTQYF. The whole variable domain, filled in from reference TRBV30 and TRBJ2-3, reads SQTIHQWPATLVQPVGSPLSLECTVEGTSNPNLYWYRQAAGRGLQLLFYSVGIGQISSEVPQNLSASRPQDRQFILSSKKLLLSDSGFYLCAWSVGGASDTQYFGPGTRLTVL.

The V and J genes are TRBV7-3 and TRBJ1-3; TRBD1 might be the D (6 bases). Germline values: CDR1 SGHTA, CDR2 FQGTGA. The V gene lost 2 bases and the J gene lost 4 bases, with 9 bases spanning the gap. The CDR3 sequence is 14 residues long. CDR3 nucleotide sequence: TGTGCCAGCAGCTTATCAGGGGCGGGAAACACCATATATTTT. It yields the protein CASSLSGAGNTIYF.

The chain links TRBV7-9 to TRBJ1-1, with 10 bases that match TRBD1. This CDR3 is 15 amino acids long. The junction had 5 bases not matched to a gene; V was cut back by 1 base and J by 6 bases. Germline assignment: CDR1 SEHNR and CDR2 FQNEAQ (reference sequence). Here the CDR3 DNA reads TGTGCCAGCAGCTTAGTACTGGGGACAGGGGCTGAAGCTTTCTTT. Its protein product is CASSLVLGTGAEAFF.

This clone has only one observation. V usage is TRBV9 and J usage is TRBJ1-6, with a weak D call TRBD1 (6 bases). V was pared by 0 bases and J by 5 bases, with 9 bases between. This CDR3 has 15 amino acids. Looked up from germline, CDR1 is SGDLS and CDR2 is YYNGEE. The CDR3 here is CASSVGPGDNSPLHF. CDR3 nucleotide sequence: TGTGCCAGCAGCGTAGGCCCAGGGGATAATTCACCCCTCCACTTT.

This clone was recorded a few times. The chain combines TRBV11-1 with TRBJ2-7; possible D gene TRBD2, 6 bases. This CDR3 comprises 15 residues. Trimming pared 6 bases from V and 5 bases from J, leaving 20 bases between. CDR1 is SGHAT and CDR2 is FQDESV in the germline V gene (reference sequence). This CDR3 is CASRSTKGRGDEQYF. CDR3 bases: TGTGCCAGCAGATCCACCAAAGGGCGGGGAGACGAGCAGTACTTC.

The chain recombines TRBV14 with TRBJ2-5, with 9 positions matching TRBD1. The V gene's germline CDR1 is SGHDN and CDR2 FVKESK. This CDR3 has 15 residues. V shed 4 bases and J 4 bases; nucleotides not matched to a gene: 7. The CDR3 reads CASSRRGQGSETQYF. CDR3 nucleotide sequence: TGTGCCAGCAGCCGCCGGGGACAGGGTTCAGAGACCCAGTACTTC.

The chain carries TRBV6-1 and TRBJ2-7; TRBD1 might be the D (6 bases). The CDR3 sequence is 14 residues long. The germline V gene has CDR1 MNHNS and CDR2 SASEGT. Trimming took 7 bases from V and 0 from J, leaving 13 bases between them. The CDR3 region is CASTPRDTSYEQYF. The CDR3 DNA sequence: TGTGCCAGCACCCCCAGGGACACCTCCTACGAGCAGTACTTC.

Here the CDR3 reads CASRQGANTEAFF. The DNA for the CDR3 is TGTGCCAGCCGACAGGGGGCTAACACTGAAGCTTTCTTT. The chain has TRBV6-1 and TRBJ1-1; 10 bases are a match to TRBD1. The CDR3 consists of 13 residues. V lost 8 bases and J lost 2; bases outside the gene matches: 2. Germline CDR1 reads MNHNS; CDR2 reads SASEGT.

The rearrangement uses TRBV11-1 and TRBJ2-5; TRBD2 aligns across 13 bases. J was trimmed by 5 bases and V by 5 bases; bases with no gene match: 5. The V gene's germline CDR1 is SGHAT and CDR2 FQDESV (reference sequence). This CDR3 has 15 residues. The CDR3 here is CASSRTSGGRETQYF. CDR3 nucleotides: TGTGCCAGCAGCAGGACTAGCGGGGGACGGGAGACCCAGTACTTC.

The count of this clone is one. The rearrangement joins TRBV27 to TRBJ1-5; no definite D call. Germline CDR1 reads MNHEY; CDR2 reads SMNVEV (reference sequence). The CDR3 totals 15 residues. V was trimmed by 7 bases and J by 1 base, leaving 14 bases between them. The CDR3 DNA reads as TGTGCCAGCAATAAGACCCGCGGGAGCAATCAGCCCCAGCATTTT. The encoded protein is CASNKTRGSNQPQHF.

A note on this clone: This sequence may be a read error, since a much larger clone differs from it by one base. The chain has TRBV14 and TRBJ2-3, with a weak D call TRBD1 (6 bases). This CDR3 is built from 16 residues. The V end was cut by 4 bases, the J end by 5 bases, with 19 bases between. CDR1 and CDR2 from the germline V gene are SGHDN and FVKESK. CDR3 nucleotides: TGTGCCAGCAGCCCATTTGAAGGGGGTGGCATAGATACGCAGTATTTT. Amino acids: CASSPFEGGGIDTQYF.

This clone was recorded a few times. The V gene is TRBV5-1, the J gene TRBJ2-7, with a weak D call TRBD2 (5 bases). The length of the CDR3 is 14 residues. Trimming took 0 bases from V and 2 from J, leaving 9 bases between them. Germline V CDR1 and CDR2: SGHRS, YFSETQ. CDR3 DNA: TGCGCCAGCAGCTTGGCCAAGACTACCTACGAGCAGTACTTC. This encodes CASSLAKTTYEQYF.

The gene calls are TRBV6-1 and TRBJ2-3, with a possible D match to TRBD1 (6 bases). CDR3 length: 12 residues. Germline V gene lookup returns CDR1 MNHNS and CDR2 SASEGT. Trimming removed 10 bases at V and 4 bases at J, with 12 bases between. As DNA, the CDR3 is TGTGCCATCCTACAGGGTCCAGATACGCAGTATTTT. Residues: CAILQGPDTQYF.

This chain joins TRBV13 and TRBJ2-1, with D uncertain. V lost 2 bases and J 8 bases, leaving 4 bases between the germline ends. The CDR3 runs to 11 residues. Per germline, CDR1 PRHDT and CDR2 FYEKMQ (reference sequence). The CDR3 protein is CASSLIYEQFF. In DNA form, the CDR3 reads TGTGCCAGCAGCTTAATCTATGAGCAGTTCTTC.

The V gene is TRBV30, the J gene TRBJ2-1; possibly TRBD2 for D (7 bases). Germline CDR1 GTSNPN, CDR2 SVGIG (reference sequence). The CDR3 is 13 amino acids. The V gene lost 6 bases and the J gene lost 8 bases, with 17 bases spanning the gap. CDR3 coding DNA: TGTGCCTGCCGGAAGGGGGGGGCTTATGAGCAGTTCTTC. Translating it yields CACRKGGAYEQFF.

This chain connects TRBV30 to TRBJ1-2, with TRBD1 as a possible D gene (6 bases). Trimming removed 1 base from V and 8 bases from J, with 14 bases in between. Germline loops: CDR1 GTSNPN, CDR2 SVGIG (reference sequence). The length of the CDR3 is 13 residues. The CDR3 DNA is TGTGCCTGGAGTGCGGACAGATTCGTCGGCTACACCTTC. This gives the protein CAWSADRFVGYTF.